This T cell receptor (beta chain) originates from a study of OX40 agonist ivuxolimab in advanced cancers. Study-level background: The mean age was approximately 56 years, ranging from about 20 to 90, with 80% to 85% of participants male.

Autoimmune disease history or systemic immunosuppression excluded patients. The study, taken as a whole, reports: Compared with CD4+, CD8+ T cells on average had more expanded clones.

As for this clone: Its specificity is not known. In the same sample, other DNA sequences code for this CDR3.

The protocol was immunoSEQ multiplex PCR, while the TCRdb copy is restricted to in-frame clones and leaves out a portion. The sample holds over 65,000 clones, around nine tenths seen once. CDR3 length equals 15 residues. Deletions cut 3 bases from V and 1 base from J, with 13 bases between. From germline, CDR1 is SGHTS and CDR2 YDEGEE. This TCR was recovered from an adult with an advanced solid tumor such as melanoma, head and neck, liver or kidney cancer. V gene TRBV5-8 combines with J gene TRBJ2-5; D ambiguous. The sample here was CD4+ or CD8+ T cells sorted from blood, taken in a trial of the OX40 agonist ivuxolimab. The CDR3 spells CASSSTGPTQETQYF. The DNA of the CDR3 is TGTGCCAGCAGCTCCACCGGGCCGACCCAAGAGACCCAGTACTTC.